This T cell receptor beta chain was sequenced during a study of neurological immune-mediated disorders. Study results and caveats: No expanded-clone CDR3 amino acid sequence recurred across subjects, suggesting private TCR-beta repertoires. HTLV-1-associated myelopathy ranked highest for TCR clonal expansion and multiple sclerosis lowest, beneath healthy controls.

Germline CDR1 is MGHRA and CDR2 is YSYEKL. CDR3 length equals 14 residues. V dropped 2 bases and J dropped 3 bases, with 10 bases sitting between them. This clonotype was seen ten or more times. Antigen unknown. Every sequencing run produced over 200 million TCR-beta sequences, and the sequences from any one run covered 15-18 subjects. TCRdb called the 5' RACE reads again in MiXCR, with one record for every CDR3 protein. The sample records about 28,000 distinct CDR3 sequences, about 12% being singletons. The chain carries TRBV4-1 and TRBJ2-5; unclear D gene. This receptor was identified in a woman aged 60 to 75 in good health. Input material: PBMCs. CDR3 sequence reads: CASSQPNKEETQYF. The CDR3 DNA reads as TGCGCCAGCAGCCAACCGAATAAAGAAGAGACCCAGTACTTC.